This T cell receptor beta chain was sequenced for a study of cytomegalovirus exposure and HLA in healthy donors. Sequencing used immunoSEQ multiplex PCR; TCRdb keeps in-frame clones, though not all of them. Found here are about 72,000 clones, 94% of them singletons; the top ten hold 0.63%. Study-level points and caveats: Listed as cytomegalovirus-associated were approximately 160 TCR beta chains. There were a few CMV-associated chains whose specificity for CMV antigens was confirmed in vitro.

Turning to this clone: The antigen remains undetermined.

Trimming at V came to 3 bases and at J to 2 bases, leaving 12 bases not matched to a gene. The germline CDR1 and CDR2 sequences are LNHDA and SQIVND (reference sequence). The CDR3 spans 17 residues. J is TRBJ2-7 and V is TRBV19; 8 nucleotides agree with TRBD2. The receptor was isolated from a woman aged 18-29 years in good health and CMV-seronegative. Sequencing input: PBMCs. The CDR3 loop reads CASSISSGVTYPYEQYF. The CDR3 nucleotides read TGTGCCAGTAGTATCAGTAGCGGGGTAACTTACCCCTACGAGCAGTACTTC.